This T cell receptor beta chain came from a study of T cells after yellow fever vaccination. On the study more broadly: Some fractions had low cell numbers, and these were prepared with SMART-Seq v4 Ultra Low Input.

Per germline, CDR1 SGHKS and CDR2 YYEKEE (reference sequence). J gave up 2 bases and V 4 bases, and 6 bases lay outside the gene matches. The CDR3 totals 15 residues. Study-level findings and limits: Compared with primary, the secondary response was weaker and peaked at day 5, not 15. Clones that expanded after primary vaccination mostly reappeared after the booster (96% CD4, roughly 90% CD8).

TCRdb reprocessed the 5' RACE reads via MiXCR and lists one record per CDR3 protein. The repertoire holds just under 600,000 distinct CDR3 sequences, with approximately 13% as singletons. Ten or more counts support this clonotype. The antigen remains unidentified. The clonotype comes from a man under 40 who received the YFV17D yellow fever vaccine. Specimen: PBMCs, collected on the day of the yellow fever booster vaccination. The chain carries TRBV5-5 and TRBJ2-3; 8 positions agree with TRBD2. CDR3 coding DNA: TGTGCCAGCAGCCCACTGACTAGCGTCACAGATACGCAGTATTTT. This encodes CASSPLTSVTDTQYF.